This T cell receptor beta chain was identified during a study of shared clonotypes between healthy human individuals. General observations from the study: Non-shared clonotypes had lower generation probabilities than clonotypes shared by all four sorted-subset donors.

Replicate PCRs for sorted subsets used around 200 ng DNA; this equaled 33,000 or so T cell genomes. The method was immunoSEQ multiplex PCR; TCRdb's version includes in-frame clones alone and lacks a portion of them. Among about a million clones, about 80% were seen once, and the ten largest hold 0.89%. Study donors comprised healthy, HIV-negative adults devoid of recent acute infection or vaccination. The donors, all of them Caucasian adults, lived in Nashville, Tennessee. This clone was observed a handful of times. Its specificity is not known. The same CDR3 also results from other DNA sequences found in this sample. The clonotype comes from a man younger than 35 in good health. Some clones in this sample may be carry-over from other donors' samples. The specimen sequenced was memory CD4+ T cells from PBMCs. The sample's subset: CD45RA-negative fraction.

The CDR3 nucleotides are TGTGCCAGCAGCCAAGACGGGGAAAAACTGTTTTTT. It yields the protein CASSQDGEKLFF. V and J are TRBV4-2 and TRBJ1-4; D gene unclear. V lost 0 bases to trimming and J lost 8 bases, with 4 bases between them. This CDR3 comprises 12 residues. The germline gives CDR1 LGHNA, CDR2 YNFKEQ.